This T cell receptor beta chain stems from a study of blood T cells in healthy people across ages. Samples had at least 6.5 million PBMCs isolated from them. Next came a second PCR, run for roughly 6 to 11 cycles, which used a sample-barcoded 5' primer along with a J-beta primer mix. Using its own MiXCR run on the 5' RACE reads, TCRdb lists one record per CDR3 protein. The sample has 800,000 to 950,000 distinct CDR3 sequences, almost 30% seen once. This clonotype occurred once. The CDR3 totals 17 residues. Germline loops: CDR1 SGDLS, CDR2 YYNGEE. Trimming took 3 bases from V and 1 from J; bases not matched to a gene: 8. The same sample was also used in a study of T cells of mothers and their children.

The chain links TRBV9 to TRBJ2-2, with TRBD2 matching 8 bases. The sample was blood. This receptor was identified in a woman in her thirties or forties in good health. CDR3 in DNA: TGTGCCAGCAGCGCTCGACGCGGGGGGCGGAACACCGGGGAGCTGTTTTTT. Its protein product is CASSARRGGRNTGELFF.